The 15 T cell receptor beta chains listed next were all sequenced from one sample in a study of T-cell reconstitution after alpha-beta-depleted transplantation in children. Unique molecular identifiers tagged the TCRbeta library. TCRdb re-analysed the PCR reads in MiXCR, keeping a single row per CDR3 protein. The repertoire holds 210,000 or so distinct CDR3 sequences, roughly a tenth seen once, with about 6.2% in the top ten. This specimen was PBMCs from the stem cell graft donor, taken from the stem cell graft. Every receptor here comes from a human donor who donated a stem cell graft to a child with acute lymphoblastic leukemia.

A note on this clonotype: The conserved closing phenylalanine or tryptophan is absent in this CDR3, likely reflecting a read error. Because the CDR3's place on the DNA is in doubt, the DNA is left out and the CDR3 is given as listed by TCRdb. The rearrangement uses TRBV11-2 and TRBJ1-2. The CDR3 totals 10 residues, both ends included. Germline V gene data show CDR1 as SGHAT and CDR2 as FQNNGV. CDR3 loop: CASSLETAYV.

This chain links TRBV6-5 with TRBJ1-1; D is undetermined. This CDR3 is 15 amino acids long. V dropped 2 bases and J dropped 1 base, with 11 bases sitting between them. Germline V gives CDR1 MNHEY, CDR2 SVGAGI. CDR3 loop: CASSYRSAGNTEAFF. The DNA of the CDR3 is TGTGCCAGCAGTTACCGAAGTGCGGGGAACACTGAAGCTTTCTTT.

This clonotype was recorded a few times. The chain uses TRBV29-1 and TRBJ2-5; 7 nucleotides align to TRBD1. The CDR3 runs to 11 residues. The V segment lost 6 bases and the J segment 4 bases; nucleotides outside the gene matches: 2. CDR1 and CDR2 (germline): SQVTM, ANQGSEA. The CDR3 loop is CSVTGVETQYF. In nucleotides, the CDR3 is TGCAGCGTCACAGGGGTAGAGACCCAGTACTTC.

The V and J genes are TRBV5-1 and TRBJ2-7, with a weak D call TRBD2 (6 bases). The germline V gene has CDR1 SGHRS and CDR2 YFSETQ. This CDR3 region has 14 residues. V was clipped by 0 bases and J by 4 bases, with 11 bases between them. The CDR3: CASSLDGSPYEQYF. CDR3 sequence (DNA): TGCGCCAGCAGCTTGGACGGGAGCCCTTACGAGCAGTACTTC.

The gene calls are TRBV10-3 and TRBJ1-2; possible D gene TRBD1, 6 bases. Looked up from germline, CDR1 is ENHRY and CDR2 is SYGVKD. The CDR3 sequence is 16 residues long. The V and J ends lost 6 bases and 8 bases respectively, with 25 bases between them. CDR3 in amino acids: CAISQNMVRGVYGYTF. CDR3 sequence (DNA): TGTGCCATCAGCCAGAACATGGTCAGGGGCGTCTACGGCTACACCTTC.

This clonotype has only a few counts. The chain links TRBV21-1 to TRBJ2-5; the D segment call TRBD2 is taken from the table without a DNA check. TRBV21-1 is annotated as a pseudogene. This CDR3 comprises 13 residues. This chain's CDR3 is CASSRREGETQYF. CDR3 DNA: TGTGCCAGCAGCCGGAGGGAGGGGGAGACCCAGTACTTC.

This clonotype showed up many times. This chain links TRBV6-5 with TRBJ2-1; 12 positions match TRBD2. CDR3 size: 15 residues. The V segment lost 4 bases and the J segment 6 bases; nucleotides outside the gene matches: 4. Germline CDR1 MNHEY, CDR2 SVGAGI. The CDR3 sequence: CASSLLAGGINEQFF. The DNA of the CDR3 is TGTGCCAGCAGTTTACTAGCGGGGGGTATCAATGAGCAGTTCTTC.

In its sample, this clonotype was seen a few times. V usage is TRBV6-1 and J usage is TRBJ2-3, with 8 bases fitting TRBD1. Germline trimming cut 6 bases from V and 11 bases from J; bases unmatched to any gene: 13. Germline lookup yields CDR1 MNHNS and CDR2 SASEGT. This CDR3 has 14 amino acids. The CDR3 protein is CASSAGQGEGLQYF. The CDR3 DNA reads as TGTGCCAGCAGCGCTGGACAGGGTGAAGGCTTGCAGTATTTT.

Here the CDR3 reads CASRGQTGILAEAFF. CDR3 sequence (DNA): TGTGCCAGCAGGGGACAGACGGGGATTCTTGCTGAAGCTTTCTTT. The genes are TRBV6-1 and TRBJ1-1; 7 bases map to TRBD1. Germline V gene data show CDR1 as MNHNS and CDR2 as SASEGT. V lost 6 bases, J lost 6 bases, and 13 bases stayed unmatched. The CDR3 length is 15 residues.

This clonotype was observed many times. The J gene is TRBJ2-1, the V gene TRBV7-9; either TRBD1 or TRBD2 may fit D (6 bases each). V was clipped by 3 bases and J by 6 bases, with 15 bases between them. This CDR3 contains 15 residues. Per germline, CDR1 SEHNR and CDR2 FQNEAQ (reference sequence). The CDR3 DNA follows: TGTGCCAGCAGCTTCTCGGGCGGGACAAGCAATGAGCAGTTCTTC. Translation gives CASSFSGGTSNEQFF.

There are many counts of this clonotype. The chain uses TRBV6-5 and TRBJ2-7; D is unresolved. The CDR3 has 15 amino acids. Germline V lookup: CDR1 MNHEY, CDR2 SVGAGI. V lost 1 base and J lost 3, with 13 bases in between. The CDR3 DNA is TGTGCCAGCAGTTACTACTTCGCAGATGGCTACGAGCAGTACTTC. It encodes CASSYYFADGYEQYF.

A few counts support this clonotype. The rearrangement links TRBV27 to TRBJ2-7, with 12 bases that match TRBD2. The ends lost 8 bases at V and 1 base at J; junction bases unmatched: 6. Germline CDR1 and CDR2: MNHEY and SMNVEV (reference sequence). The CDR3 totals 15 residues. The CDR3 protein is CASRRGLAGSYEQYF. DNA for the CDR3: TGTGCCAGCCGGCGAGGACTAGCGGGATCCTACGAGCAGTACTTC.

The chain carries TRBV6-5 and TRBJ2-1; TRBD1 matches at 10 bases. The germline V gene encodes CDR1 MNHEY and CDR2 SVGAGI. V lost 4 bases and J lost 6; bases outside the gene matches: 0. This CDR3 spans 13 amino acids. The CDR3 DNA is TGTGCCAGCAGTTGGACAGGGGGCAATGAGCAGTTCTTC. Encoded protein: CASSWTGGNEQFF.

This clonotype was observed a handful of times. The chain carries TRBV12-3 or TRBV12-4 and TRBJ1-1; no definite D call. CDR3 length: 15 amino acids. V gave up 3 bases and J gave up 3 bases, with 14 bases separating them. CDR3 loop: CASSFEGWIDTEAFF. The CDR3 DNA reads TGTGCCAGCAGTTTCGAGGGCTGGATAGACACTGAAGCTTTCTTT.

The chain employs TRBV20-1 and TRBJ1-1; D call uncertain. Trimming removed 5 bases from V and 1 base from J, with 11 bases in between. This CDR3 region has 13 residues. CDR1 and CDR2 from the germline V gene are DFQATT and SNEGSKA (reference sequence). The CDR3 spells CSARGRGNTEAFF. CDR3 DNA: TGCAGTGCTCGAGGTCGTGGGAACACTGAAGCTTTCTTT.